These T cell receptor beta chains were read from a single sample in a study of CD8 T cells in ankylosing spondylitis. One entry per CDR3 protein, called by TCRdb with MiXCR from the 5' RACE reads. The data contain 350,000 to 550,000 distinct CDR3 sequences, around 26% of them seen just once; the ten biggest clones take up 0.89%. Sequenced input: blood, either unsorted or a sorted T cell fraction (not recorded which). Every receptor here comes from a male donor with ankylosing spondylitis. Each CDR3 is given with its conserved first and last residue. The D gene is left open where the match is weak.

CASSLRTGYEQYF	TRBD1	TRBV7-2
CASREYRATNEKLFF	NA	TRBV6-1
CASSQDSTRRYTF	NA	TRBV3-1
CASSLYPPYNEQFF	NA	TRBV7-9
CASSRGLLSSYEQYF	NA	TRBV12-3/TRBV12-4
CASSRMNEKLFF	NA	TRBV7-2
CSARDRGTNTGELFF	NA	TRBV20-1
CASSIENEQYF	NA	TRBV19
CASSIVSGNQPQHF	NA	TRBV19
CSARDAGFIAGELFF	NA	TRBV20-1
CASSPTERTDTQYF	NA	TRBV7-8
CSAPLGGGVTEAFF	NA	TRBV20-1
CASSSPALRETQYF	NA	TRBV7-2
CASSSTGSSYNEQFF	NA	TRBV7-8
CATSAFSGSGDTQYF	TRBD2	TRBV24-1
CATWGQTSNQPQHF	NA	TRBV28
CASRGTIYSNQPQHF	NA	TRBV21-1
CASRLDIYLGYTF	NA	TRBV5-1
CSARDPSRDTEAFF	NA	TRBV20-1
CASSFSGGGNTEAFF	NA	TRBV7-2
CASSRWTSSGDTQYF	NA	TRBV6-1
CASTLSRGETQYF	NA	TRBV27
CASSLDGDYSNQPQHF	NA	TRBV5-1
CASSEFEQTQYF	NA	TRBV6-1
CASSLMTSGNIDEQFF	TRBD2	TRBV5-1
CSVSGTSGFEQFF	TRBD2	TRBV29-1